This is a list of T cell receptor beta chains from one sample in a study of blood T cell repertoires in COVID-19. Assay: immunoSEQ multiplex PCR; the TCRdb copy retains only in-frame clones and omits some. The data hold 190,000 or so clones, with 90% observed a single time. Sequencing was performed on peripheral blood. These receptors all come from a man aged 45-65 years with acute or convalescent COVID-19. Both conserved end residues are part of each CDR3. The D gene is left open where the match is weak. Size tells how often a clone was seen (once, few, many) or the class of an expanded clone, and some rows leave it out.

CDR3nt: TGCAGTGCTAGTATGCAGGGAAACATTCAGTACTTC
CDR3aa: CSASMQGNIQYF
j_gene: TRBJ2-4
d_gene: NA
abundance: NA
v_gene: TRBV20-1

CDR3nt: TGTGCCAGCAGTTTAGTTAGCCGGGGATGGAACACTGAAGCTTTCTTT
CDR3aa: CASSLVSRGWNTEAFF
j_gene: TRBJ1-1
d_gene: NA
abundance: NA
v_gene: TRBV28

CDR3nt: TGTGCTAGTGGCCAGGGGTCCGCAGATACGCAGTATTTT
CDR3aa: CASGQGSADTQYF
j_gene: TRBJ2-3
d_gene: NA
abundance: NA
v_gene: TRBV12-5

CDR3nt: TGTGCCATCAGTGGGGAGTACACCGGGGAGCTGTTTTTT
CDR3aa: CAISGEYTGELFF
j_gene: TRBJ2-2
d_gene: NA
abundance: NA
v_gene: TRBV10-3

CDR3nt: TGTGCCAGCAGCCACAACGGACAGGGAAACTATGGCTACACCTTC
CDR3aa: CASSHNGQGNYGYTF
j_gene: TRBJ1-2
d_gene: TRBD1
abundance: NA
v_gene: TRBV3-1/TRBV3-2

CDR3nt: TGTGCCAGCAGTTACTCTCGGACAGGGAGACCGACCCAAGAGACCCAGTACTTC
CDR3aa: CASSYSRTGRPTQETQYF
j_gene: TRBJ2-5
d_gene: TRBD1
abundance: NA
v_gene: TRBV6-2/TRBV6-3

CDR3nt: TGTGCCATCAATGCCGGGGGGGAAAAAGAGACCCAGTACTTC
CDR3aa: CAINAGGEKETQYF
j_gene: TRBJ2-5
d_gene: TRBD2
abundance: NA
v_gene: TRBV10-3

CDR3nt: TGTGCTAGTGCGGAGGGCAATGAGCAGTTCTTC
CDR3aa: CASAEGNEQFF
j_gene: TRBJ2-1
d_gene: NA
abundance: NA
v_gene: TRBV12-5

CDR3nt: TGTGCCACCAGTGATCCTTCACTAGCGGGAAACCAGGGGAATACGCAGTATTTT
CDR3aa: CATSDPSLAGNQGNTQYF
j_gene: TRBJ2-3
d_gene: TRBD2
abundance: few
v_gene: TRBV24-1

CDR3nt: TGTGCCAGCAGCTCGACAGGCGTCTACTCCTACGAGCAGTACTTC
CDR3aa: CASSSTGVYSYEQYF
j_gene: TRBJ2-7
d_gene: NA
abundance: NA
v_gene: TRBV7-4

CDR3nt: TGTGCCAGTAACATCGCGGGGGAAAAACTGTTTTTT
CDR3aa: CASNIAGEKLFF
j_gene: TRBJ1-4
d_gene: NA
abundance: NA
v_gene: TRBV19

CDR3nt: TGCGCCAGCAGCTTGATCCAGCGCATTAGCACAGATACGCAGTATTTT
CDR3aa: CASSLIQRISTDTQYF
j_gene: TRBJ2-3
d_gene: NA
abundance: few
v_gene: TRBV5-1

CDR3nt: TGCGCCAGCAGCTTGGGTCTAGCGGGCGCCTACGAGCAGTACTTC
CDR3aa: CASSLGLAGAYEQYF
j_gene: TRBJ2-7
d_gene: TRBD2
abundance: NA
v_gene: TRBV5-1

CDR3nt: TGTGCCACCCAAGGACAGGGGAGTCGAAATGAAAAACTGTTTTTT
CDR3aa: CATQGQGSRNEKLFF
j_gene: TRBJ1-4
d_gene: TRBD1
abundance: NA
v_gene: TRBV10-3

CDR3nt: TGTGCCAGCAAGAGCCGGGACAGGAAAAATCAGCCCCAGCATTTT
CDR3aa: CASKSRDRKNQPQHF
j_gene: TRBJ1-5
d_gene: TRBD1
abundance: NA
v_gene: TRBV2

CDR3nt: TGTGCCAGCAGTCACCTGACAGATCTCCCCAGCGAGCAGTACTTC
CDR3aa: CASSHLTDLPSEQYF
j_gene: TRBJ2-7
d_gene: NA
abundance: NA
v_gene: TRBV28

CDR3nt: TGTGCCAGCAGCTTCAGAGGAGATACGCAGTATTTT
CDR3aa: CASSFRGDTQYF
j_gene: TRBJ2-3
d_gene: NA
abundance: NA
v_gene: TRBV11-1

CDR3nt: TGTGCCAGCAGTGACACAGGGGGCAATCAGCCCCAGCATTTT
CDR3aa: CASSDTGGNQPQHF
j_gene: TRBJ1-5
d_gene: TRBD1
abundance: NA
v_gene: TRBV2

CDR3nt: TGTGCCAGCAGAAACGACAGGAGTGAAAAACTGTTTTTT
CDR3aa: CASRNDRSEKLFF
j_gene: TRBJ1-4
d_gene: NA
abundance: few
v_gene: TRBV2

CDR3nt: TGTGCCAGCAGCCCGGGAGCTATGGGGGATACGCAGTATTTT
CDR3aa: CASSPGAMGDTQYF
j_gene: TRBJ2-3
d_gene: NA
abundance: NA
v_gene: TRBV4-2

CDR3nt: TGTGCCAGTAGGCGGGAGACCGGGGAGCTGTTTTTT
CDR3aa: CASRRETGELFF
j_gene: TRBJ2-2
d_gene: TRBD2
abundance: NA
v_gene: TRBV19

CDR3nt: TGTGCCAGCAGTTACGAGGGAGGGCGAACTCCACGGAAAGCTTTCTTT
CDR3aa: CASSYEGGRTPRKAFF
j_gene: TRBJ1-1
d_gene: NA
abundance: NA
v_gene: TRBV6-6

CDR3nt: TGTGCCAGCAGCTTAGGTGGGTCTAGCGGGAGGAATGAGCAGTTCTTC
CDR3aa: CASSLGGSSGRNEQFF
j_gene: TRBJ2-1
d_gene: TRBD2
abundance: NA
v_gene: TRBV7-9

CDR3nt: TGTGCCAGCGCTAACAGGGGGCAACGTGAAAAACTGTTTTTT
CDR3aa: CASANRGQREKLFF
j_gene: TRBJ1-4
d_gene: TRBD1
abundance: once
v_gene: TRBV6-5

CDR3nt: TGTGCCAGCAGTGTAACTTCTAGGAATCAGCCCCAGCATTTT
CDR3aa: CASSVTSRNQPQHF
j_gene: TRBJ1-5
d_gene: NA
abundance: NA
v_gene: TRBV28

CDR3nt: TGTGCCAGCAGCTTGGCAGGCCTCGGCTATGGCTACACCTTC
CDR3aa: CASSLAGLGYGYTF
j_gene: TRBJ1-2
d_gene: NA
abundance: NA
v_gene: TRBV5-5

CDR3nt: TGTGCCAGCAACAGACAGGGGTACTATGGCTACACCTTC
CDR3aa: CASNRQGYYGYTF
j_gene: TRBJ1-2
d_gene: TRBD1
abundance: NA
v_gene: TRBV6-5

CDR3nt: TGTGCCAGCAGGCTTGAGGGTTTGGCGGAAAAACTGTTTTTT
CDR3aa: CASRLEGLAEKLFF
j_gene: TRBJ1-4
d_gene: NA
abundance: NA
v_gene: TRBV6-6

CDR3nt: TGTGCCAGCAGCCATAGACAGGGGAGCAATGAAAAACTGTTTTTT
CDR3aa: CASSHRQGSNEKLFF
j_gene: TRBJ1-4
d_gene: TRBD1
abundance: NA
v_gene: TRBV6-6

CDR3nt: TGTGCCAGCAGCAGCAGGGGTAACGAGCAGTACTTC
CDR3aa: CASSSRGNEQYF
j_gene: TRBJ2-7
d_gene: NA
abundance: NA
v_gene: TRBV11-2

CDR3nt: TGTGCCAGCAGGGCAACAGCGGGAGGAAACACCGGGGAGCTGTTTTTT
CDR3aa: CASRATAGGNTGELFF
j_gene: TRBJ2-2
d_gene: TRBD2
abundance: NA
v_gene: TRBV7-9

CDR3nt: TGTGCCAGCAGTTCGGAGGGCGTAGCTTTCTTT
CDR3aa: CASSSEGVAFF
j_gene: TRBJ1-1
d_gene: NA
abundance: NA
v_gene: TRBV27

CDR3nt: TGTGCCAGCAGCTTACAGGGTTACGAGCAGTACTTC
CDR3aa: CASSLQGYEQYF
j_gene: TRBJ2-7
d_gene: NA
abundance: NA
v_gene: TRBV7-9

CDR3nt: TGTGCCAGCAGTTTATACGCAGGGGCCCAAGAGACCCAGTACTTC
CDR3aa: CASSLYAGAQETQYF
j_gene: TRBJ2-5
d_gene: NA
abundance: once
v_gene: TRBV27

CDR3nt: TGTGCCTTCGCCATCAGGGGTGCCAACACTGAAGCTTTCTTT
CDR3aa: CAFAIRGANTEAFF
j_gene: TRBJ1-1
d_gene: NA
abundance: NA
v_gene: TRBV16

CDR3nt: TGTGCCAGCAGTCCCGGGACTAGCGGGCAAGCTGGGTACGAGCAGTACTTC
CDR3aa: CASSPGTSGQAGYEQYF
j_gene: TRBJ2-7
d_gene: TRBD2
abundance: NA
v_gene: TRBV28

CDR3nt: TGTGCCAGCAGTTTACCAGGGGCTGGCGGCTACACCTTC
CDR3aa: CASSLPGAGGYTF
j_gene: TRBJ1-2
d_gene: NA
abundance: NA
v_gene: TRBV28

CDR3nt: TGCGCCAGCAGCTTGGTTGTAACATCCTACAATGAGCAGTTCTTC
CDR3aa: CASSLVVTSYNEQFF
j_gene: TRBJ2-1
d_gene: NA
abundance: NA
v_gene: TRBV5-1

CDR3nt: TGTGCCAGCAGTTTAAACCCCCCCAGGGGGGTTGGGGAAAAACTGTTTTTT
CDR3aa: CASSLNPPRGVGEKLFF
j_gene: TRBJ1-4
d_gene: TRBD1
abundance: once
v_gene: TRBV27

CDR3nt: TGCGCCAGCAGCCAAGGCGGGAGGCGCAACGAGCAGTACTTC
CDR3aa: CASSQGGRRNEQYF
j_gene: TRBJ2-7
d_gene: TRBD2
abundance: few
v_gene: TRBV4-1

CDR3nt: TGTGCCAGCAGCTTGGATGGGGCGCTTAATGAAAAACTGTTTTTT
CDR3aa: CASSLDGALNEKLFF
j_gene: TRBJ1-4
d_gene: NA
abundance: few
v_gene: TRBV5-4